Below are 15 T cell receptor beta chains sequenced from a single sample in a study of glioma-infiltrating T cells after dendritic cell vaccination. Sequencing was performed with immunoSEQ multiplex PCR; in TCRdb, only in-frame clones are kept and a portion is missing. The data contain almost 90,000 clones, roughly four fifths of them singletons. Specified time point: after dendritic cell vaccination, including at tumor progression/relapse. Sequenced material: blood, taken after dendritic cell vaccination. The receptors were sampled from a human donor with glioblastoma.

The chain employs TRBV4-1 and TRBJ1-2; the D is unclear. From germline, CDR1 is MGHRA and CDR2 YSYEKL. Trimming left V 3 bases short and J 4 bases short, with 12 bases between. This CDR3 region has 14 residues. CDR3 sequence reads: CASSQAGPPYGYTF. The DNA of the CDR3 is TGCGCCAGCAGCCAGGCAGGTCCACCCTATGGCTACACCTTC.

DNA for the CDR3: TGTGCCACCAGCCCGAGGGAAGAGGGCTCCTACGAGCAGTACTTC. It yields the protein CATSPREEGSYEQYF. The chain uses TRBV15 and TRBJ2-7; D may be TRBD2 (5 bases). CDR3 length equals 15 residues. Germline CDR1 and CDR2: LNHNV and YYDKDF (reference sequence). The ends were cut back, 5 bases at V and 0 bases at J, with 14 bases in the middle.

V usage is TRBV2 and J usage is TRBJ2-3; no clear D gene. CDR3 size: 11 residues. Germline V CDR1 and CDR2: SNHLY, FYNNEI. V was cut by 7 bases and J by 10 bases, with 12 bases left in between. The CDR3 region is CASKVVGAQYF. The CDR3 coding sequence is TGTGCCAGCAAGGTAGTAGGAGCGCAGTATTTT.

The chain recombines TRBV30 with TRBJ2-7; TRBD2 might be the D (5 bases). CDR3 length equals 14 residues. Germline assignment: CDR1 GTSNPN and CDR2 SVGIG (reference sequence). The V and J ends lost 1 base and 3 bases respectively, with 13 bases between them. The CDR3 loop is CAWSGSGDNYEQYF. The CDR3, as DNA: TGTGCCTGGAGTGGGTCCGGGGATAACTACGAGCAGTACTTC.

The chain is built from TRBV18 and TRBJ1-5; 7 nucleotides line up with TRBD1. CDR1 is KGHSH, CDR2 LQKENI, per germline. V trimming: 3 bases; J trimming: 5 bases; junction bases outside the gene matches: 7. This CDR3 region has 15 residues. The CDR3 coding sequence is TGTGCCAGCTCACCGGCTGGGGACAGAGATCAGCCCCAGCATTTT. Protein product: CASSPAGDRDQPQHF.

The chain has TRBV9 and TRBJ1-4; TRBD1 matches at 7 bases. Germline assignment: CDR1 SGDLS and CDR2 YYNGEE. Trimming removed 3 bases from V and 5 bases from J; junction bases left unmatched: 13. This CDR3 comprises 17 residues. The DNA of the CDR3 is TGTGCCAGCAGCGCGGAAGGTCCGGGACAGTTGAATGAAAAACTGTTTTTT. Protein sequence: CASSAEGPGQLNEKLFF.

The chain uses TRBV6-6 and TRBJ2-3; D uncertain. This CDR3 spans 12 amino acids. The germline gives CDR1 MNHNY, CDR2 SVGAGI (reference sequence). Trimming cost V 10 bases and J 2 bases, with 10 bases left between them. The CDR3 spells CATLEFTDTQYF. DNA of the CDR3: TGTGCCACCCTAGAATTCACAGATACGCAGTATTTT.

As DNA, the CDR3 is TGTGCCACCAGGTTGGGGGGGAAAGACACTGAAGCTTTCTTT. It encodes CATRLGGKDTEAFF. This chain joins TRBV19 and TRBJ1-1; TRBD1 might be the D (5 bases). Germline CDR1 LNHDA, CDR2 SQIVND (reference sequence). The CDR3 consists of 14 residues. Trimming removed 10 bases from V and 3 bases from J, with 18 bases in between.

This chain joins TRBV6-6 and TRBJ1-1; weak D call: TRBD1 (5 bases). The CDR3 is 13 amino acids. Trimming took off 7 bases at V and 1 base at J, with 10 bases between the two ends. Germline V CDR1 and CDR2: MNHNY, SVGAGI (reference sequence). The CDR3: CASNLRENTEAFF. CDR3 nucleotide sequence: TGTGCCAGCAACCTCAGGGAGAACACTGAAGCTTTCTTT.

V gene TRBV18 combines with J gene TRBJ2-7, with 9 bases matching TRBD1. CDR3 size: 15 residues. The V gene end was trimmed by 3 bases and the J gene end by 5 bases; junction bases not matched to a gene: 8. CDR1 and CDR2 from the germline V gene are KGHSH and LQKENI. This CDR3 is CASSPRTGEVNEQYF. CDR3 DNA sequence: TGTGCCAGCTCACCCAGGACAGGGGAGGTAAACGAGCAGTACTTC.

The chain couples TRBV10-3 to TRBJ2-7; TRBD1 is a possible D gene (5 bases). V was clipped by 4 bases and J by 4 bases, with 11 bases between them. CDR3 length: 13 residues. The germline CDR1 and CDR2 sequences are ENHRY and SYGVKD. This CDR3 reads CAISVKGRYEQYF. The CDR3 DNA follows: TGTGCCATCAGTGTTAAGGGGCGGTACGAGCAGTACTTC.

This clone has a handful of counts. The DNA of the CDR3 is TGTGCCAGCAGTTACTACAGAAATGAAAAACTGTTTTTT. It specifies CASSYYRNEKLFF. V usage is TRBV6-5 and J usage is TRBJ1-4; D remains unclear. The length of the CDR3 is 13 residues. Trimming removed 1 base at V and 5 bases at J, with 5 bases between. The germline V gene has CDR1 MNHEY and CDR2 SVGAGI.

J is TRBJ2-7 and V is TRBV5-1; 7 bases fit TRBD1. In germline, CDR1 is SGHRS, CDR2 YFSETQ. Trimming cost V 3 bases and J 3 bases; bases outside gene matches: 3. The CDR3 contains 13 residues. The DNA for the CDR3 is TGCGCCAGCAGCTCCCGGGACAGCTACGAGCAGTACTTC. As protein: CASSSRDSYEQYF. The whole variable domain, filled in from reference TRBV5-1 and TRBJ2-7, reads KAGVTQTPRYLIKTRGQQVTLSCSPISGHRSVSWYQQTPGQGLQFLFEYFSETQRNKGNFPGRFSGRQFSNSRSEMNVSTLELGDSALYLCASSSRDSYEQYFGPGTRLTVT.

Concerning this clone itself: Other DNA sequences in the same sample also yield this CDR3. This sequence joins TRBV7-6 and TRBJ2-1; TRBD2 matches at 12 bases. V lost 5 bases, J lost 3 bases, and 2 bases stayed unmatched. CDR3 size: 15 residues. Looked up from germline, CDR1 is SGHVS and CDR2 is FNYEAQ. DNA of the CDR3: TGTGCCAGCAGCCCTAGCGGGGGGGGCTACAATGAGCAGTTCTTC. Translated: CASSPSGGGYNEQFF.

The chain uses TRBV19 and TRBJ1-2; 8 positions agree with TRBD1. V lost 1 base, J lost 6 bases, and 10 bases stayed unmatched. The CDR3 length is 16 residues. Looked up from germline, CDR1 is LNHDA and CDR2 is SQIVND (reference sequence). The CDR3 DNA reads TGTGCCAGTAGTATAGCGGGCAGGGGGCAGCTTCATGGCTACACCTTC. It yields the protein CASSIAGRGQLHGYTF.